This TCR beta chain was identified in a study of shared clonotypes between healthy human individuals. The length of the CDR3 is 15 residues. Per germline, CDR1 SGHNT and CDR2 YYREEE (reference sequence). V was pared by 7 bases and J by 0 bases, with 14 bases between. TCRdb's copy holds only in-frame clones and misses some; the assay was immunoSEQ multiplex PCR. The table shows about 320,000 clones, with 87% occurring only once. This clonotype was sampled from a man aged 18-30 years in good health. The sequencing sample was made of memory CD8+ T cells sorted from blood. As for subset: CD45RO+ cells pooled with CCR7-negative TemRA cells. The chain carries TRBV5-4 and TRBJ2-1, with a tentative D call TRBD2 (6 bases). In DNA form, the CDR3 reads TGTGCCAGCCACGGAGCCGGGAGCTCCTACAATGAGCAGTTCTTC. Its protein product is CASHGAGSSYNEQFF.